This T cell receptor beta chain was sequenced during a study of Tregs in tolerant kidney transplant recipients. Study results and limitations: Biological reproducibility was not directly addressed in this study. Few patients were studied, so findings need validation in larger groups.

Method: immunoSEQ multiplex PCR; TCRdb's copy keeps in-frame clones and lacks some. This table has about 64,000 clones, 95% to 98% appearing once. Losses at the gene ends were 4 bases for V and 4 bases for J; bases not matched to a gene: 9. Germline CDR1 reads SGHKS; CDR2 reads YYEKEE (reference sequence). This CDR3 comprises 15 residues. CD4+CD25+CD127- Tregs, CD4+CD25- non-Tregs, CD4 and CD8 cells were sorted. A word on this clone: The antigen is unknown.

The specimen comprised Tregs from blood, sampled before the transplant. The source is a human donor who received a combined kidney and bone marrow transplant. V is TRBV5-5 and J is TRBJ2-7, with 9 bases fitting TRBD2. CDR3 region: CASSKLAGMRYEQYF. In DNA, the CDR3 is TGTGCCAGCAGCAAGCTAGCGGGGATGCGGTACGAGCAGTACTTC.